This TCR beta chain appears in the sequencing data of a study of cytomegalovirus exposure and HLA in healthy donors. Germline lookup yields CDR1 MNHEY and CDR2 SVGAGI. With V trimmed by 2 bases and J by 2 bases, 3 bases remained unmatched. The CDR3 is made up of 15 amino acids. 13 Jbeta primers and 60 Vbeta primers were used for the PCR. Data came from immunoSEQ multiplex PCR; TCRdb stores just in-frame clones and leaves some out. The sample consists of a few hundred thousand clones, more than 60% of them appearing once. This chain uses TRBV6-5 with TRBJ1-3, with 7 positions matching TRBD1. The receptor comes from a woman in her 30s in good health and CMV-seronegative. The sample taken for sequencing was PBMCs. The CDR3 loop is CASSYKGAPGNTIYF. DNA of the CDR3: TGTGCCAGCAGTTACAAGGGGGCTCCTGGAAACACCATATATTTT.